The entry that follows covers one T cell receptor (beta chain) sequence. TCRdb re-derived calls from the PCR reads in MiXCR, one entry per CDR3 protein. The sample consists of 400,000 to 600,000 distinct CDR3 sequences, about a quarter of them appearing once. The CDR3 consists of 16 residues. With 6 bases removed from V and 4 bases from J, the gap between germline ends came to 19 bases. Per germline, CDR1 LNHDA and CDR2 SQIVND (reference sequence). The data stem from a study of molecular identifiers for immune sequencing clone quantification. This receptor was taken from a human donor in good health. Some libraries in this study had Jurkat cell RNA spiked in. V is TRBV19 and J is TRBJ1-5, with D unclear. Material: naive CD8+ T cells from blood, with Jurkat cell RNA spiked in. Subset specified: FACS-sorted CD8+CD4-CCR7+CD45RA+ naive T cells. This chain's CDR3 is CASRDPKGSWNQPQHF. The DNA of the CDR3 is TGTGCCAGTAGGGACCCCAAGGGTAGTTGGAATCAGCCCCAGCATTTT.